This TCR beta chain was identified in a study of vaccination and CD4 T cells after COVID-19. Background on the study: Post-vaccine sample collection happened at a median of around 77 days after dose two, ranging 14 to 241.

Regarding treatment: roughly 10-day PBMC culture with coronavirus spike peptide pools or control peptides (ViraFEST assay). Sequencing of cultured CD4+ T cell DNA used the Oncomine TCR Beta short-read assay. TCRdb passed the PCR reads through MiXCR, listing each CDR3 protein once. Counted here are fewer than 4,500 distinct CDR3 sequences, about 20% occurring once; the ten biggest clones make up 20% to 30%. This clonotype was observed a few times. The antigen remains unidentified. CDR1 is ENHRY, CDR2 SYGVKD, per germline. V lost 2 bases to trimming and J lost 6 bases; unmatched junction nucleotides: 3. This CDR3 is built from 13 residues.

The origin of this receptor is a human donor who had recovered from COVID-19. The rearrangement joins TRBV10-3 to TRBJ1-1; 7 bases are a match to TRBD1. Sequences were obtained from CD4+ T cells from blood, cultured in vitro. CDR3 DNA: TGTGCCATCAGTGAGCAAACAGGGGCTGAAGCTTTCTTT. It translates to CAISEQTGAEAFF.